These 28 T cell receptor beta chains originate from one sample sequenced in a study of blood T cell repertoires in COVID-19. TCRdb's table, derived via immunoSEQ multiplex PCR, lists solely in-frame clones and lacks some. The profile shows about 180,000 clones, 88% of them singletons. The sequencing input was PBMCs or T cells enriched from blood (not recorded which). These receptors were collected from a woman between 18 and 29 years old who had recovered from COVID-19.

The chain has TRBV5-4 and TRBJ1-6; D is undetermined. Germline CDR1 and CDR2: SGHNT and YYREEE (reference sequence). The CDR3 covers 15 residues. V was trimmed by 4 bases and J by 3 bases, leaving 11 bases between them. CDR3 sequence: CASSPGGNYNSPLHF. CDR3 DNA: TGTGCCAGCAGCCCGGGAGGAAACTATAATTCACCCCTCCACTTT.

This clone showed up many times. The CDR3 region is CASSLRESLGETQYF. The CDR3, as DNA: TGTGCCAGCAGCTTACGGGAATCCTTAGGAGAGACCCAGTACTTC. V and J are TRBV5-5 and TRBJ2-5; possibly TRBD2 for D (5 bases). The CDR3 extends over 15 amino acids. V lost 2 bases and J lost 4, with 15 bases in between. CDR1 and CDR2 from the germline V gene are SGHKS and YYEKEE (reference sequence).

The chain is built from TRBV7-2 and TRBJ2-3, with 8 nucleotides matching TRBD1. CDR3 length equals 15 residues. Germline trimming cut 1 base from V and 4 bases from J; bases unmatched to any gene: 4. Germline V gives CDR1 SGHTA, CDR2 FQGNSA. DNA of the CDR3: TGTGCCAGCAGCTTAGGACAGGGGACCCCAGATACGCAGTATTTT. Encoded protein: CASSLGQGTPDTQYF.

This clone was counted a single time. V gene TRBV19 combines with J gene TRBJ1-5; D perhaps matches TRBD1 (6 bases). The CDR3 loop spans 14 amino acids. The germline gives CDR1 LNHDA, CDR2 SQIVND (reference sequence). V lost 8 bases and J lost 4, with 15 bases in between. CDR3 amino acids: CASQDRTENQPQHF. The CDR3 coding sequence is TGTGCCAGTCAAGACCGGACAGAAAATCAGCCCCAGCATTTT.

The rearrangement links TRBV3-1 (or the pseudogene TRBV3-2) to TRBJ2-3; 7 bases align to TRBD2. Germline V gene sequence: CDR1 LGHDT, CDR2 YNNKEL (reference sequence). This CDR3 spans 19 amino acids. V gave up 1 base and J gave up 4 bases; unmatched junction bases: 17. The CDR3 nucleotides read TGTGCCAGCAGCCAAGTGGTACTCTGGGCGGGAGAAGGTGCAGATACGCAGTATTTT. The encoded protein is CASSQVVLWAGEGADTQYF.

Written as DNA, the CDR3 is TGTGCCAGCAACGTCGGACAGGGATTTTATGGCTACACCTTC. Translating gives CASNVGQGFYGYTF. The V call is TRBV5-6, the J call TRBJ1-2, with 8 bases lining up with TRBD1. CDR3 length: 14 residues. V lost 6 bases, J lost 5 bases, and 9 bases stayed unmatched. Germline values: CDR1 SGHDT, CDR2 YYEEEE.

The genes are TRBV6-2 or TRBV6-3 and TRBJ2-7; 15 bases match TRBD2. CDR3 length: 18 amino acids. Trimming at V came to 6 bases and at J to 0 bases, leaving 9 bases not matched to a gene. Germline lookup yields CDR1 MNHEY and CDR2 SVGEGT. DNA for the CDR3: TGTGCCAGCAGCCCCGGACTAGCGGGGGGGCCCTTCTCCTACGAGCAGTACTTC. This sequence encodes CASSPGLAGGPFSYEQYF.

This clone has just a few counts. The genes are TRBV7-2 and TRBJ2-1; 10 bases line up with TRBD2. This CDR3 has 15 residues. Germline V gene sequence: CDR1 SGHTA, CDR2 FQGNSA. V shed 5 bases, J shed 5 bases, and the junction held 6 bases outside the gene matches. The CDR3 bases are TGTGCCAGCAGCCAAAGACTAGCGGGCCACAATGAGCAGTTCTTC. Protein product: CASSQRLAGHNEQFF.

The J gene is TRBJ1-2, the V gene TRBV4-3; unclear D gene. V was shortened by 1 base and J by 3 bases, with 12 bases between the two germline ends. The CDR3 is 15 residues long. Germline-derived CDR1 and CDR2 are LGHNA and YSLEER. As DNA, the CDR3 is TGCGCCAGCAGCCAAGCCAAGGCGGACTACTATGGCTACACCTTC. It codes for CASSQAKADYYGYTF.

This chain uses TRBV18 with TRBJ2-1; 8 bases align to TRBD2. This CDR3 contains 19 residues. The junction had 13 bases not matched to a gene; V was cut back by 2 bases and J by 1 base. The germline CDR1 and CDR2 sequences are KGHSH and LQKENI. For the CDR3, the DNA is TGTGCCAGCTCACCAGGTGAGCGGGAGAACATCGGGTCCTACAATGAGCAGTTCTTC. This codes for CASSPGERENIGSYNEQFF.

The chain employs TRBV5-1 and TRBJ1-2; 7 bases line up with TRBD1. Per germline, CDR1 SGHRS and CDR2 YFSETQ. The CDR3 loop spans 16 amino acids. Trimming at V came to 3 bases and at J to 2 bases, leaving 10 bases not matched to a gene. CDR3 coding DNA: TGCGCCAGCAGCTGGGGCACGGGACAGATAAACTATGGCTACACCTTC. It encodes CASSWGTGQINYGYTF.

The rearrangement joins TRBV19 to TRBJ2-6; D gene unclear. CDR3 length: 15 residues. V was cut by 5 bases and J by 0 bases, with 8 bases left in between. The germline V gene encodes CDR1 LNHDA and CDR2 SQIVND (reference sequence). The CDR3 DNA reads TGTGCCAGTAGTCTTACGGGCTCTGGGGCCAACGTCCTGACTTTC. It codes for CASSLTGSGANVLTF. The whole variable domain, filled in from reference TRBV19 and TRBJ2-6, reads DGGITQSPKYLFRKEGQNVTLSCEQNLNHDAMYWYRQDPGQGLRLIYYSQIVNDFQKGDIAEGYSVSREKKESFPLTVTSAQKNPTAFYLCASSLTGSGANVLTFGAGSRLTVL.

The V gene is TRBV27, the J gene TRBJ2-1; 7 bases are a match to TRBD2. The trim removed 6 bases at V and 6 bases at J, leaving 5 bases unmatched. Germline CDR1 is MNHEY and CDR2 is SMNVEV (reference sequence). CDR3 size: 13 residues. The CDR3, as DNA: TGTGCCAGCAGCCCGACTAGCAGCAATGAGCAGTTCTTC. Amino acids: CASSPTSSNEQFF.

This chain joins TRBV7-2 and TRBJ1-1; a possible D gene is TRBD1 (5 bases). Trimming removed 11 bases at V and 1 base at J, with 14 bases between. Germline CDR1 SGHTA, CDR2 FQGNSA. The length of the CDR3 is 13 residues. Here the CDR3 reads CAGNRPPNTEAFF. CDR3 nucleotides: TGTGCCGGCAACAGGCCCCCGAACACTGAAGCTTTCTTT.

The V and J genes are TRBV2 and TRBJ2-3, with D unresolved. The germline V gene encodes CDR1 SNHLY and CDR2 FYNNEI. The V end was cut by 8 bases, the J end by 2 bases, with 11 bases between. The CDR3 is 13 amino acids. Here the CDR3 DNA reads TGTGCCAGCGGGCTCTACCTCACAGATACGCAGTATTTT. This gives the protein CASGLYLTDTQYF.

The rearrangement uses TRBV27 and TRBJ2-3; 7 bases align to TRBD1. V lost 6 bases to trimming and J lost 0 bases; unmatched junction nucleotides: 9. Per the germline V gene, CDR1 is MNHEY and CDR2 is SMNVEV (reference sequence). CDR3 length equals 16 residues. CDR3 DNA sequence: TGTGCCAGCAGCTACAGGGGTTTGACTAGCACAGATACGCAGTATTTT. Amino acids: CASSYRGLTSTDTQYF.

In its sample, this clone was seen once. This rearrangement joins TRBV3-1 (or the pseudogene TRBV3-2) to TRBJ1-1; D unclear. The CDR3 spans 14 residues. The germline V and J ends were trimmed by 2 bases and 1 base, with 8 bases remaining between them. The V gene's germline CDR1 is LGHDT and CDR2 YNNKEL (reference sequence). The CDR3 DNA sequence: TGTGCCAGCAGCCAACGTTACAGGAACACTGAAGCTTTCTTT. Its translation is CASSQRYRNTEAFF.

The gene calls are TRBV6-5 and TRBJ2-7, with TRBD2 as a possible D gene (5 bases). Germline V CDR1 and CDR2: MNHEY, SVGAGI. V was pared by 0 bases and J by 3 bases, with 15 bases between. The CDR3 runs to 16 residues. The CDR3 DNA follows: TGTGCCAGCAGTTACTCGGCTCCTGGGAGACTCTACGAGCAGTACTTC. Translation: CASSYSAPGRLYEQYF.

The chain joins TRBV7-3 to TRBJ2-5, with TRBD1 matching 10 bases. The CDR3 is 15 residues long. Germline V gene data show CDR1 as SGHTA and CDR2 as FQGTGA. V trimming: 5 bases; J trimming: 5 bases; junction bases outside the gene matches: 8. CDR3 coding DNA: TGTGCCAGCAGCCCCGGGACAGGGGATAGCGAGACCCAGTACTTC. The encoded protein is CASSPGTGDSETQYF.

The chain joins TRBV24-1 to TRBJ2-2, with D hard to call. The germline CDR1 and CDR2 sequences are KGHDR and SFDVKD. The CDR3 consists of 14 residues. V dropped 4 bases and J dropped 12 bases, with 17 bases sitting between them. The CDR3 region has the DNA TGTGCCACCAGTGACCCTCTCGAGCCGAAAAAGCTGTTTTTT. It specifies CATSDPLEPKKLFF.

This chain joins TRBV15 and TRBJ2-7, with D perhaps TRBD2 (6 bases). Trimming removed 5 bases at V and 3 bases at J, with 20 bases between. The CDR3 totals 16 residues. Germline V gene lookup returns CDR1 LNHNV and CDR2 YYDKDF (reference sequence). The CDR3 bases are TGTGCCACCAGCCCCCCGTCGACGGGAGCCCTCTACGAGCAGTACTTC. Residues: CATSPPSTGALYEQYF.

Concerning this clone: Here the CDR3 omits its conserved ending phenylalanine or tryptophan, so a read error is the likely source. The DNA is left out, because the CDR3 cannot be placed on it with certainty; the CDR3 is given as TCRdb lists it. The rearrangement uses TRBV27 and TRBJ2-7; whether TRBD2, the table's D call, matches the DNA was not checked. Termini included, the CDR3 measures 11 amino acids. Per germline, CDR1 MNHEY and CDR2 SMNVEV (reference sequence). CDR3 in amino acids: CASSIQTNPFY.

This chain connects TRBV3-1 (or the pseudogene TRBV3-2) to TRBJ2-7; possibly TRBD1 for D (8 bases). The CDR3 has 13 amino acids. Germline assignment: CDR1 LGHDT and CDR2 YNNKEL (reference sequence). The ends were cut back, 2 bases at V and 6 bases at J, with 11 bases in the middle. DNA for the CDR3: TGTGCCAGCAGCCAATACAGGGGGGGCGAGCAGTACTTC. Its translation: CASSQYRGGEQYF.

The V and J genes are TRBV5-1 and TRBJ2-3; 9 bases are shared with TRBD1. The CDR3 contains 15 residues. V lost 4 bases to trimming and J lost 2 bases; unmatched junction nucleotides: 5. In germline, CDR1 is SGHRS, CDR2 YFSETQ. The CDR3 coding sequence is TGCGCCAGCAGCGGCCGGGACAGGGTCACAGATACGCAGTATTTT. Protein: CASSGRDRVTDTQYF. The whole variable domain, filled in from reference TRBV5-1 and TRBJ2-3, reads KAGVTQTPRYLIKTRGQQVTLSCSPISGHRSVSWYQQTPGQGLQFLFEYFSETQRNKGNFPGRFSGRQFSNSRSEMNVSTLELGDSALYLCASSGRDRVTDTQYFGPGTRLTVL.

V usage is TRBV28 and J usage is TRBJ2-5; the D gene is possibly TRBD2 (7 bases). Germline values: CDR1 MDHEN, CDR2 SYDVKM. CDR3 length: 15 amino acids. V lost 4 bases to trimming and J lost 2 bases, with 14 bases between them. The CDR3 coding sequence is TGTGCCAGCAGTTACGCAAGGGGGGGGCAAGAGACCCAGTACTTC. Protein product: CASSYARGGQETQYF.

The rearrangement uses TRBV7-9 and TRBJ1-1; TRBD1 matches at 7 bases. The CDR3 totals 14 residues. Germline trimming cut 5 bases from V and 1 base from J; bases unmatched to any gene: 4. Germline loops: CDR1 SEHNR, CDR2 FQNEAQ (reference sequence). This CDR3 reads CASSGGQRNTEAFF. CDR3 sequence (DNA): TGTGCCAGCAGCGGGGGACAGAGGAACACTGAAGCTTTCTTT.

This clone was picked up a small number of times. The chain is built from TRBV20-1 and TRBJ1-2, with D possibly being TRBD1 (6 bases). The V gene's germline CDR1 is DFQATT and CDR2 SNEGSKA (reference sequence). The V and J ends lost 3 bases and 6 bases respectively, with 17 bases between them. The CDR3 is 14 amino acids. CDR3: CSASLSGTTHGYTF. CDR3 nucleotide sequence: TGCAGTGCTAGTCTGTCCGGGACAACTCATGGCTACACCTTC.

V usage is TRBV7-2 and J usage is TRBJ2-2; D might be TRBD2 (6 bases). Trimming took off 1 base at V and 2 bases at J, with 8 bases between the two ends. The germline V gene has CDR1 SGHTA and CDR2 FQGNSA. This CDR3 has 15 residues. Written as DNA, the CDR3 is TGTGCCAGCAGCTTAGTTAGCGGTAACACCGGGGAGCTGTTTTTT. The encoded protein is CASSLVSGNTGELFF.